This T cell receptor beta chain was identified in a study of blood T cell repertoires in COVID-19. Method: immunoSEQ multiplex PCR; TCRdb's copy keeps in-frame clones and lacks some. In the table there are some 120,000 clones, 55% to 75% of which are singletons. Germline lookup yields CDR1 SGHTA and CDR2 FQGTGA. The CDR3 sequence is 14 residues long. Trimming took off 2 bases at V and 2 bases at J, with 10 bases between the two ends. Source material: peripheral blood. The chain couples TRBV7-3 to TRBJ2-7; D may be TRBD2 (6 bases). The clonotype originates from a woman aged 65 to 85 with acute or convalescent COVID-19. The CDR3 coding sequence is TGTGCCAGCAGCTTAGGAGCGGGTCCCTACGAGCAGTACTTC. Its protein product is CASSLGAGPYEQYF.